This entry describes one T cell receptor beta chain. This sample is drawn from a study of CD8 T cells in Susac syndrome. V was cut by 1 base and J by 5 bases, with 8 bases left in between. CDR3 length equals 13 residues. CDR1 and CDR2 (germline): LGHDT, YNNKEL (reference sequence). An amount of RNA that ranged from about 0.45 to 1 ug was reverse transcribed with random hexamers. TCRdb processed the immunoSEQ multiplex PCR reads anew with MiXCR; each CDR3 protein has one entry. The sample consists of under 150,000 distinct CDR3 sequences, 95% of them appearing once. The sequence derives from a human donor with Susac syndrome. The chain links TRBV3-1 to TRBJ2-5; TRBD1 is a possible D gene (5 bases). The sample comprised CD4+ T cells from PBMCs. The CDR3 spells CASSQGTLETQYF. CDR3 DNA sequence: TGTGCCAGCAGCCAAGGGACATTGGAGACCCAGTACTTC.